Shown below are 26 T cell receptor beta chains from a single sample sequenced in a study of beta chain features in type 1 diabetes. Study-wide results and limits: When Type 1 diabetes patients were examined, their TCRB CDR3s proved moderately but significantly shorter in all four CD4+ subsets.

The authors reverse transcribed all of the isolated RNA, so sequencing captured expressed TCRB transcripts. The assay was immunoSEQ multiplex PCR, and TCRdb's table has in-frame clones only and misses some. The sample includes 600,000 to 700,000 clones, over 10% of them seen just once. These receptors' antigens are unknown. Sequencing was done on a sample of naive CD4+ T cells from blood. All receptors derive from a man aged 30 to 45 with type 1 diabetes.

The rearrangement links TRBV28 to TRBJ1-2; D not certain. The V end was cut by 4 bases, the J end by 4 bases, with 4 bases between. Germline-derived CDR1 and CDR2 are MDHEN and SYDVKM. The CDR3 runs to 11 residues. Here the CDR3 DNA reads TGTGCCAGCAGTTGGGGCTATGGCTACACCTTC. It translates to CASSWGYGYTF.

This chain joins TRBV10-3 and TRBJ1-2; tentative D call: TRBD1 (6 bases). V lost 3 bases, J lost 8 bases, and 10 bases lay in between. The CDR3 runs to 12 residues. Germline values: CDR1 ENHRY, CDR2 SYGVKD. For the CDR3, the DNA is TGTGCCATCAGTGAAAGGACAGACGGCTACACCTTC. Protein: CAISERTDGYTF.

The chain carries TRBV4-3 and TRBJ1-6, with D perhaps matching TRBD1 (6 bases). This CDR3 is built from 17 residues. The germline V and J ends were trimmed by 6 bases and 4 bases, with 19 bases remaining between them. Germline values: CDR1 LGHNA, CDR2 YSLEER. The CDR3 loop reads CASRTTGKGGYNSPLHF. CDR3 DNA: TGCGCCAGCAGAACTACAGGGAAAGGGGGTTATAATTCACCCCTCCACTTT.

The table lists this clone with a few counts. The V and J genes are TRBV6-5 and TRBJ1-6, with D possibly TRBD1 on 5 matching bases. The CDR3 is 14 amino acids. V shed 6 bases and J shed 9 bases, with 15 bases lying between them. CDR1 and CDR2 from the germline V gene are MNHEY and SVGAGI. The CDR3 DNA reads TGTGCCAGCAGCCGTAATTGGGGGGGTTCACCCCTCCACTTT. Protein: CASSRNWGGSPLHF.

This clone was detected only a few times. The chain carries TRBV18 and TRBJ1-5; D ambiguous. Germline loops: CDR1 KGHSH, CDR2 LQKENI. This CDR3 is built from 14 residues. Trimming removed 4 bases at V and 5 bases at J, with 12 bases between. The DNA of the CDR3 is TGTGCCAGCTCACGCGGGGTTGAGGATCAGCCCCAGCATTTT. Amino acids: CASSRGVEDQPQHF.

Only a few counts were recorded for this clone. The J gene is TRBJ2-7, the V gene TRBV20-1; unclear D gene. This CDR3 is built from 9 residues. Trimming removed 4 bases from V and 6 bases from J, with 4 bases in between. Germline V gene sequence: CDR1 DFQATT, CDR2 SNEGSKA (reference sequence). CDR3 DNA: TGCAGTGCTACGGGCGAGCAGTACTTC. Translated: CSATGEQYF.

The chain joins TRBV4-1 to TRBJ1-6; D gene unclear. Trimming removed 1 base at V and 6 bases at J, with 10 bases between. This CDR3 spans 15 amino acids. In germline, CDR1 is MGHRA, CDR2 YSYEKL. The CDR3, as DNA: TGCGCCAGCAGCCAAGTTTCCATTCTTAATTCACCCCTCCACTTT. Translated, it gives CASSQVSILNSPLHF.

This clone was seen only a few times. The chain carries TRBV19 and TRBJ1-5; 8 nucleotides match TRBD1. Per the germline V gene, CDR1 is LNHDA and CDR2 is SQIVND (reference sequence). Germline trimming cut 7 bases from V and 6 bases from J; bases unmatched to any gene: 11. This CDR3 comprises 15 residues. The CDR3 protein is CASTSGQGGGQPQHF. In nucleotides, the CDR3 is TGTGCCAGTACCTCCGGACAGGGCGGGGGTCAGCCCCAGCATTTT.

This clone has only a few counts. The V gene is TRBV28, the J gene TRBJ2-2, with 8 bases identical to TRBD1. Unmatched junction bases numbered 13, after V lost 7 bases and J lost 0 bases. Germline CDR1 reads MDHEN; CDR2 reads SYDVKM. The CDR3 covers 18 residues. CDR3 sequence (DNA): TGTGCCAGCACCCCCAGTGGGACAGGAATACCGAACACCGGGGAGCTGTTTTTT. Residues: CASTPSGTGIPNTGELFF. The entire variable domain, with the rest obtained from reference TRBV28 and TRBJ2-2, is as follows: DVKVTQSSRYLVKRTGEKVFLECVQDMDHENMFWYRQDPGLGLRLIYFSYDVKMKEKGDIPEGYSVSREKKERFSLILESASTNQTSMYLCASTPSGTGIPNTGELFFGEGSRLTVL.

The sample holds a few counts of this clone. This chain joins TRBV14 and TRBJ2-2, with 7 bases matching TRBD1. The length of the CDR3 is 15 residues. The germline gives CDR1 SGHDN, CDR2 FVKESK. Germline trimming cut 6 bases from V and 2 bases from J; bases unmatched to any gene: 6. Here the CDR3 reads CASRRDSSNTGELFF. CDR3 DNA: TGTGCCAGCAGACGGGACAGTTCTAACACCGGGGAGCTGTTTTTT.

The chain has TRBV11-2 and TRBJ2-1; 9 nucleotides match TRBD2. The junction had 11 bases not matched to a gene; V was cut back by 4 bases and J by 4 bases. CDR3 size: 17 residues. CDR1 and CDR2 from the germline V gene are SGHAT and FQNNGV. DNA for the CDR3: TGTGCCAGCAGCTCTATTCCTAGCGGGGATTCGTACAATGAGCAGTTCTTC. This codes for CASSSIPSGDSYNEQFF.

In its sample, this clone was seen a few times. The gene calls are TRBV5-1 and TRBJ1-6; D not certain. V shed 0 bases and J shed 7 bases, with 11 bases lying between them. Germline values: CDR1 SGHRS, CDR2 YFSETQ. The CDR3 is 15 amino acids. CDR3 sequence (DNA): TGCGCCAGCAGCTTGGGGACGGAGACGAATTCACCCCTCCACTTT. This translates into CASSLGTETNSPLHF.

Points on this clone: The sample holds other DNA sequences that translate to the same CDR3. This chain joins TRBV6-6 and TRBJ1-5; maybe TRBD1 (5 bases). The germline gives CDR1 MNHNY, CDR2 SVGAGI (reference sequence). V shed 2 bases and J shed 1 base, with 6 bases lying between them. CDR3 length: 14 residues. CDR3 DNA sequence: TGTGCCAGCAGTTACGGGGGGAGCAATCAGCCCCAGCATTTT. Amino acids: CASSYGGSNQPQHF.

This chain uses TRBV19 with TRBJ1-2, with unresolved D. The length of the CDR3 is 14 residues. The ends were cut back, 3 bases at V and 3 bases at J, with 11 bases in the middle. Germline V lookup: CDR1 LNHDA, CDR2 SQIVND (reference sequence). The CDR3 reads CASSISSRDYGYTF. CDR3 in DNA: TGTGCCAGTAGTATCTCCTCGAGGGACTATGGCTACACCTTC.

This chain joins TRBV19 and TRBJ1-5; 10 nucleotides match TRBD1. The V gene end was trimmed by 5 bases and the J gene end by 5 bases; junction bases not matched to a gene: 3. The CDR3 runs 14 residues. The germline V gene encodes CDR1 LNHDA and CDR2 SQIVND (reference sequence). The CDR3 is CASSPGTGDQPQHF. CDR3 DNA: TGTGCCAGTAGTCCCGGGACAGGGGATCAGCCCCAGCATTTT.

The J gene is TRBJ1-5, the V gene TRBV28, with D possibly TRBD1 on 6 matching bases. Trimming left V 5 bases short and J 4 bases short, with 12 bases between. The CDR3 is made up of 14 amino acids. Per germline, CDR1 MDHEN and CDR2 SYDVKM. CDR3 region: CASSLGGANQPQHF. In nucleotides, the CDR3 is TGTGCCAGCAGTCTGGGGGGGGCAAATCAGCCCCAGCATTTT.

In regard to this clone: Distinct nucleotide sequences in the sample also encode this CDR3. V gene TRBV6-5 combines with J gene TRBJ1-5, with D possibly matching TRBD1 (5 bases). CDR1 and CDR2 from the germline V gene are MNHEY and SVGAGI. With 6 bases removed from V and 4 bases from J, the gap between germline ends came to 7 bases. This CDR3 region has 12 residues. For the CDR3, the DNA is TGTGCCAGCAGGGGGGGGAATCAGCCCCAGCATTTT. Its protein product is CASRGGNQPQHF.

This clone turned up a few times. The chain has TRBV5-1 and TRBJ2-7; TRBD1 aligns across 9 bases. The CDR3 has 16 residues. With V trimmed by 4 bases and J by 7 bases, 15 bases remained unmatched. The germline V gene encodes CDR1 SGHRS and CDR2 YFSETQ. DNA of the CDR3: TGCGCCAGCAGCGAAGGGACAGGGCCTCTTCCTGGGGAGCAGTACTTC. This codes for CASSEGTGPLPGEQYF.

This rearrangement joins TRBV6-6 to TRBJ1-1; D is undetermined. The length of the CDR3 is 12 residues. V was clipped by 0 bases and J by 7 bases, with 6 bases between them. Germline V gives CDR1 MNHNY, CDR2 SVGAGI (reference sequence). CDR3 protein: CASSYSTNEAFF. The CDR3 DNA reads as TGTGCCAGCAGTTACTCGACAAATGAAGCTTTCTTT.

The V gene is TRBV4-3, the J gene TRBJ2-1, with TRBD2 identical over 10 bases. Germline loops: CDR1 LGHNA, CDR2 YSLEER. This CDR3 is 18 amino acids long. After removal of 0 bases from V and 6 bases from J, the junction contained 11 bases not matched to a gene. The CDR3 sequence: CASSQDGLGAGGLNEQFF. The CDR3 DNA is TGCGCCAGCAGCCAAGATGGTTTGGGAGCGGGGGGGCTCAATGAGCAGTTCTTC.

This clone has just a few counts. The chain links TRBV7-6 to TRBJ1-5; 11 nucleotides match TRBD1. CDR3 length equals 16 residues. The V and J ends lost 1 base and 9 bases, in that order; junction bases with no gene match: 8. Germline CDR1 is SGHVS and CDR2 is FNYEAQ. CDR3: CASSLEGQGGLGPQHF. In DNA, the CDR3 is TGTGCCAGCAGCTTAGAGGGACAGGGGGGGCTTGGGCCCCAGCATTTT.

CDR3 protein: CASSVGPNYEQYF. The CDR3 DNA reads as TGTGCCAGCAGCGTGGGACCCAACTACGAGCAGTACTTC. The rearrangement joins TRBV9 to TRBJ2-7; D might be TRBD1 or TRBD2, each matching 5 bases. V lost 2 bases and J lost 3, with 9 bases in between. The CDR3 runs to 13 residues. Germline V gene data show CDR1 as SGDLS and CDR2 as YYNGEE.

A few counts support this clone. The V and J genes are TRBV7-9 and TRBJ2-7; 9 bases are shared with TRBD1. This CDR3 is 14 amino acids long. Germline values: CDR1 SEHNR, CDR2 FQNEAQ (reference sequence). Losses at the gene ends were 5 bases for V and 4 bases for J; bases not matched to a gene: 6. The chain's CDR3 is CASSIGTGSYEQYF. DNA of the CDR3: TGTGCCAGCAGCATTGGGACAGGGTCGTACGAGCAGTACTTC. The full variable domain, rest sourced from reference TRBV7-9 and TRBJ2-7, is DTGVSQNPRHKITKRGQNVTFRCDPISEHNRLYWYRQTLGQGPEFLTYFQNEAQLEKSRLLSDRFSAERPKGSFSTLEIQRTEQGDSAMYLCASSIGTGSYEQYFGPGTRLTVT.

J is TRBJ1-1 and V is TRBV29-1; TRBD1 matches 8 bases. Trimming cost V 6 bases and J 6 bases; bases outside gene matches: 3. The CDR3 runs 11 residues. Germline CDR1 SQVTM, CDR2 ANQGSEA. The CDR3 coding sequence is TGCAGCGTGACAGGGGTGGCTGAAGCTTTCTTT. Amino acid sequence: CSVTGVAEAFF.

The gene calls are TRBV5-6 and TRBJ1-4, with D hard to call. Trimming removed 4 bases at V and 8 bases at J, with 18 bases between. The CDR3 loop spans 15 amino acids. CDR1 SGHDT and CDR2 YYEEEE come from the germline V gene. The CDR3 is CASSATGSLREKLFF. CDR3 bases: TGTGCCAGCAGCGCCACGGGAAGCCTAAGGGAAAAACTGTTTTTT.

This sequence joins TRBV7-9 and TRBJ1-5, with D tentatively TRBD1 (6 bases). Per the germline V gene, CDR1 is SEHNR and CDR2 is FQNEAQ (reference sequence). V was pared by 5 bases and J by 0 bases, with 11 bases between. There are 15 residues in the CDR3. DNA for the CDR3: TGTGCCAGCAGCCCAGGGGTGGATAGCAATCAGCCCCAGCATTTT. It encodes CASSPGVDSNQPQHF.